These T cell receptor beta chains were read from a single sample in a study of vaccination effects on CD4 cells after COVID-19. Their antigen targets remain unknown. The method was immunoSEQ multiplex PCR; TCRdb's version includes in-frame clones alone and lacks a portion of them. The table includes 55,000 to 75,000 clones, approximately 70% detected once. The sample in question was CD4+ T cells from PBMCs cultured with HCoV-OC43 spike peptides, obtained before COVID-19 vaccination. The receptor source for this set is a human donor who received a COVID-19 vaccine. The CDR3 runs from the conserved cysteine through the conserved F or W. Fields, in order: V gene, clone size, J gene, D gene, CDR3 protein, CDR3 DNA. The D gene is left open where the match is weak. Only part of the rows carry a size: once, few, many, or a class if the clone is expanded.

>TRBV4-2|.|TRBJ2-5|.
CASSQERPPGQETQYF
TGTGCCAGCAGCCAAGAAAGGCCTCCGGGCCAAGAGACCCAGTACTTC
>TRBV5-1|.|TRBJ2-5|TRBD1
CASSWGDRDQETQYF
TGCGCCAGCAGCTGGGGGGACAGGGACCAAGAGACCCAGTACTTC
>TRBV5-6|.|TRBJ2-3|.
CASSLKAPGAQGTQYF
TGTGCCAGCAGCTTGAAAGCCCCGGGGGCGCAGGGGACGCAGTATTTT
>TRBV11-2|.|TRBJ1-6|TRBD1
CASSSRQGGSPLHF
TGTGCCAGCAGCTCCAGACAGGGTGGATCACCCCTCCACTTT
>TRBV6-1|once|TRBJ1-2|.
CASSDQVVGQGPYGYTF
TGTGCCAGCAGTGACCAAGTGGTAGGGCAGGGACCCTATGGCTACACCTTC
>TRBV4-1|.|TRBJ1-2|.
CASSQAELGSYGYTF
TGCGCCAGCAGCCAAGCGGAGCTCGGGAGCTATGGCTACACCTTC
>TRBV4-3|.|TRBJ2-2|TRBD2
CASSQDSVTGRVSGGELFF
TGCGCCAGCAGCCAAGATTCTGTGACGGGGAGGGTTTCTGGCGGGGAGCTGTTTTTT
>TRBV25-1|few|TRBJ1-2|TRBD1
CASLPQGGHGYTF
TGTGCCAGCTTACCCCAGGGGGGCCATGGCTACACCTTC
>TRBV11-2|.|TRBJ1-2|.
CASSLLGLRVRTF
TGTGCCAGCAGCTTATTAGGACTAAGGGTACGCACCTTC
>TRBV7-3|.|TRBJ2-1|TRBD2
CASSSLAGGTSSYNEQFF
TGTGCCAGCAGCTCCTTAGCGGGGGGCACGAGCTCCTACAATGAGCAGTTCTTC
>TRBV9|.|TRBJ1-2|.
CASSVYHNYGYTF
TGTGCCAGCAGCGTATATCATAACTATGGCTACACCTTC
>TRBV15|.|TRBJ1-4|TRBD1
CATRRVQGGHEKLFF
TGTGCCACCAGGAGAGTGCAGGGGGGTCATGAAAAACTGTTTTTT
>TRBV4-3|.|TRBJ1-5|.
CASSQDGQDRQPQHF
TGCGCCAGCAGCCAAGATGGGCAGGATCGGCAGCCCCAGCATTTT
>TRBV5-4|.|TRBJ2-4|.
CASSLAGENIQYF
TGTGCCAGCAGCTTGGCGGGGGAAAACATTCAGTACTTC
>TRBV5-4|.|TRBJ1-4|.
CASSAAEEANEKLFF
TGTGCCAGCAGCGCCGCGGAGGAAGCTAATGAAAAACTGTTTTTT
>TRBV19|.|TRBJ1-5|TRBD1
CASGTGRDGSQPQHF
TGTGCCAGTGGGACAGGGCGAGACGGTAGCCAGCCCCAGCATTTT
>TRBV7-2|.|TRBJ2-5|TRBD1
CASSFNRGLETQYF
TGTGCCAGCAGCTTCAACAGGGGGCTGGAGACCCAGTACTTC
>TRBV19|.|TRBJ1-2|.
CASSKERTGGGYTF
TGTGCCAGTAGCAAGGAACGGACTGGCGGTGGCTACACCTTC
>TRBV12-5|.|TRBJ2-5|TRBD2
CASGLVSILAGGNLHETQYF
TGTGCTAGTGGTTTGGTATCTATATTGGCGGGGGGAAACCTCCATGAGACCCAGTACTTC
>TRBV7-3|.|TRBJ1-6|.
CASSLSGGASENSPLHF
TGTGCCAGCAGCTTAAGTGGGGGCGCCAGTGAAAATTCACCCCTCCACTTT
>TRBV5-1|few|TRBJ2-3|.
CASSLAVGLLRDTQYF
TGCGCCAGCAGCTTGGCCGTCGGACTCCTCCGGGATACGCAGTATTTT
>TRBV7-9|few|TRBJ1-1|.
CASTPSFEAFF
TGTGCCAGCACCCCTTCTTTCGAAGCTTTCTTT
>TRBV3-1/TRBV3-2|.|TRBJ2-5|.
CASSQTKETQYF
TGTGCCAGCAGCCAGACTAAGGAGACCCAGTACTTC
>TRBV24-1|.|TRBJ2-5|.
CATSRREETQYF
TGTGCCACCTCCCGGCGAGAAGAGACCCAGTACTTC
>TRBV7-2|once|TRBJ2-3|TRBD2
CASSLVGSGRTSGGLYF
TGTGCCAGCAGCTTAGTAGGGAGTGGTAGGACTAGCGGGGGTCTGTATTTT
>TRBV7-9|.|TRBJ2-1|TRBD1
CASSLLGASLGDRVGEQFF
TGTGCCAGCAGCTTATTAGGTGCTAGCTTGGGGGACAGGGTCGGAGAGCAGTTCTTC
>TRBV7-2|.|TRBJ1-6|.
CASSLRDTPLSPLHF
TGTGCCAGCAGCTTACGGGACACACCTTTGTCACCCCTCCACTTT
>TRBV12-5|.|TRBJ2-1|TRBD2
CASGHGTKTGPKGNNEQFF
TGTGCTAGTGGGCATGGGACTAAAACGGGGCCCAAGGGCAACAATGAGCAGTTCTTC
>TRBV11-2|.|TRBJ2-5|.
CASSARGQETQYF
TGTGCCAGCAGCGCTAGGGGGCAAGAGACCCAGTACTTC
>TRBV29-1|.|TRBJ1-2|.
CSVLAAGRDYTF
TGCAGCGTTTTAGCCGCCGGCCGGGACTACACCTTC
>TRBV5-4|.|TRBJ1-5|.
CASSKMVGGKMKLANQPQHF
TGTGCCAGCAGCAAGATGGTGGGGGGAAAAATGAAGCTCGCCAATCAGCCCCAGCATTTT
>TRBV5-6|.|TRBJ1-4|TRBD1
CASSLGFWGTATNEKLFF
TGTGCCAGCAGCTTGGGGTTTTGGGGGACAGCAACTAATGAAAAACTGTTTTTT
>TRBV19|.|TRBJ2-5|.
CASSIGVGTQETQYF
TGTGCCAGTAGTATAGGCGTGGGAACTCAAGAGACCCAGTACTTC
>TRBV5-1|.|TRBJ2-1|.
CASSLAVQTGDQQFF
TGCGCCAGCAGCTTGGCGGTGCAGACGGGGGATCAGCAGTTCTTC
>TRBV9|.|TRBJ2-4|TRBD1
CASSRAYAGGQNIQYF
TGTGCCAGCAGCCGCGCCTACGCAGGGGGCCAAAACATTCAGTACTTC
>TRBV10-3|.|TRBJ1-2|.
CAISGAGQYGYTF
TGTGCCATCAGTGGTGCAGGACAGTATGGCTACACCTTC
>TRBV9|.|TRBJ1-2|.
CASSVGGTNYGYTF
TGTGCCAGCAGCGTGGGGGGGACTAACTATGGCTACACCTTC
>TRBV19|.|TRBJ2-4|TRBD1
CASSGRQGAISLAKNIQYF
TGTGCCAGTAGTGGACGACAGGGGGCGATTTCGCTAGCCAAAAACATTCAGTACTTC
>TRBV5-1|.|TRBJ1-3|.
CASSTGTPGNTIYF
TGCGCCAGCTCAACCGGGACCCCTGGAAACACCATATATTTT
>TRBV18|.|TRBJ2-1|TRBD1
CASSSTSKRVGQGFNEQFF
TGTGCCAGCTCATCTACTTCAAAAAGGGTGGGACAGGGCTTCAATGAGCAGTTCTTC
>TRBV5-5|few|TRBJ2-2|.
CASSLWAGANTGELFF
TGTGCCAGCAGCTTGTGGGCAGGAGCGAACACCGGGGAGCTGTTTTTT
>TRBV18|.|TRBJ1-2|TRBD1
CASSPQGAGYGYTF
TGTGCCAGCTCACCACAGGGGGCGGGATACGGCTACACCTTC
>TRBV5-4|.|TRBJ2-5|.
CASSFVTNQETQYF
TGTGCCAGCAGCTTCGTGACTAACCAAGAGACCCAGTACTTC
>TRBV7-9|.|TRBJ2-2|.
CASSSPTPTNTGELFF
TGTGCCAGCAGCTCCCCCACACCCACGAACACCGGGGAGCTGTTTTTT
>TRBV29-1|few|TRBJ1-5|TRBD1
CSVGQGGQPQHF
TGCAGCGTTGGACAGGGAGGACAGCCCCAGCATTTT
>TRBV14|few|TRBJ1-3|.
CASSQVGPQGLTGNTIYF
TGTGCCAGCAGCCAAGTCGGACCCCAGGGACTTACTGGAAACACCATATATTTT
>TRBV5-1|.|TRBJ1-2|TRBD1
CASRQLGQGATGGYTF
TGCGCCAGCAGACAATTAGGACAGGGGGCGACGGGAGGCTACACCTTC
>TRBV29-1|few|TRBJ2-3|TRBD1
CSVETGADTQYF
TGCAGCGTTGAGACAGGGGCCGATACGCAGTATTTT
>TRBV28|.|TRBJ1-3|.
CASSYGDYSGNTIYF
TGTGCCAGCAGTTATGGAGATTACTCTGGAAACACCATATATTTT
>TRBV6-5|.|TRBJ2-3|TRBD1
CASSQTGVTDTQYF
TGTGCCAGCAGTCAAACAGGGGTCACAGATACGCAGTATTTT
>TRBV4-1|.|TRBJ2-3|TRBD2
CASSQVTSGAVTDTQYF
TGCGCCAGCAGCCAAGTGACTAGCGGGGCCGTCACAGATACGCAGTATTTT
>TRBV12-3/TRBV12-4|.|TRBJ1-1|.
CASSFSDTEAFF
TGTGCCAGCAGTTTTTCAGACACTGAAGCTTTCTTT
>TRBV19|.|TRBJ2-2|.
CASSPGAGTGELFF
TGTGCCAGTAGTCCCGGGGCGGGCACCGGGGAGCTGTTTTTT
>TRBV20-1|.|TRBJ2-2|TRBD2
CSASSGLAQATGELFF
TGCAGTGCTAGTTCGGGACTAGCACAGGCCACCGGGGAGCTGTTTTTT
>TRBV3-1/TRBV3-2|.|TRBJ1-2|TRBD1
CASSRLIVQGARGYTF
TGTGCCAGCAGCCGCCTGATCGTACAGGGGGCGCGAGGCTACACCTTC
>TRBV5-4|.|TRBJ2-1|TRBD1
CASRPAGTGWNEQFF
TGTGCCAGCAGACCCGCCGGGACAGGGTGGAATGAGCAGTTCTTC
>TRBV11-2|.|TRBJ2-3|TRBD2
CASSPTSGSIDTQYF
TGTGCCAGCAGTCCCACTAGCGGGTCGATAGATACGCAGTATTTT
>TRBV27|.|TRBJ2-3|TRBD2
CAKRTSGGASPDTQYF
TGTGCCAAACGGACTAGCGGGGGGGCAAGTCCAGATACGCAGTATTTT
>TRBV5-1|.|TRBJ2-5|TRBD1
CASSKKDREETQYF
TGCGCCAGCAGCAAAAAGGACAGGGAAGAGACCCAGTACTTC